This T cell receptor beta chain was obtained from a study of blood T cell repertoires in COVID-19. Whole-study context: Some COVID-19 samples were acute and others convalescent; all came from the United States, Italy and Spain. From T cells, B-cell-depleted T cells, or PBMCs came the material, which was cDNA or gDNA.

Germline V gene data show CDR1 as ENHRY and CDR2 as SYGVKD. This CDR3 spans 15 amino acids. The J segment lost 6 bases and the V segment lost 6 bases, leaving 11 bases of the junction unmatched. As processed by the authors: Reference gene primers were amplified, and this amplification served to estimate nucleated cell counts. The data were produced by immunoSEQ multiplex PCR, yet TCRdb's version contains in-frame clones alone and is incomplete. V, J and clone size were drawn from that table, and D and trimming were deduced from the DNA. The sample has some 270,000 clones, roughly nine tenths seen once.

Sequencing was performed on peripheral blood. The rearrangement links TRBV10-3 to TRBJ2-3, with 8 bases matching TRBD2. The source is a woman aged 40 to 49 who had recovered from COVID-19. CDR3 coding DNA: TGTGCCATCAGGGGAAGAAGCGGGAGTCCGGATACGCAGTATTTT. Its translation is CAIRGRSGSPDTQYF.